The rows below give T cell receptor beta chains drawn from one sample of a study of blood T cell repertoires in COVID-19. Repertoires were generated with immunoSEQ multiplex PCR, while TCRdb's copy carries only in-frame clones and drops some. The table has around 160,000 clones, 85% to 90% seen once. Input material: PBMCs or T cells enriched from blood (not recorded which). The origin of the receptors is a woman aged 25 to 39 with acute COVID-19. Both conserved end residues are part of each CDR3. The D gene is left open where the match is weak. Size is stated for part of the rows, as once, few or many counts, or as a class when the clone is expanded.

J gene	V gene	D gene	clone size	CDR3 DNA	CDR3 protein
TRBJ1-4	TRBV29-1	TRBD1	-	TGCAGCGTGCCGGACAGGGGGCAGGAAGAAAAACTGTTTTTT	CSVPDRGQEEKLFF
TRBJ2-2	TRBV6-5	TRBD1	-	TGTGCCACTCTGCCTACAGGGGCCGGGGAGCTGTTTTTT	CATLPTGAGELFF
TRBJ2-5	TRBV7-9	-	-	TGTGCCAGCAGCCCCCCGGGACCGGGAGAAAGCCAGACCCAGTACTTC	CASSPPGPGESQTQYF
TRBJ1-2	TRBV5-1	-	-	TGCGCCAGCCAAAATTCCCCGGGACAAGGCTACACCTTC	CASQNSPGQGYTF
TRBJ2-7	TRBV28	TRBD2	-	TGTGCCAGCAGACCCCCCATGGGAGGGGCCCCTACCTACGAGCAGTACTTC	CASRPPMGGAPTYEQYF
TRBJ2-5	TRBV28	TRBD1	-	TGTGCCAGCAGGACAGGGGGCCGGGAGACCCAGTACTTC	CASRTGGRETQYF
TRBJ1-6	TRBV5-1	TRBD1	-	TGCGCCAGCAGCCCGGACAGGGGCCATAATTCACCCCTCCACTTT	CASSPDRGHNSPLHF
TRBJ2-7	TRBV10-3	TRBD2	-	TGTGCCATCAGGGGGACTAACCGCTCGTACGAGCAGTACTTC	CAIRGTNRSYEQYF
TRBJ2-3	TRBV24-1	TRBD2	-	TGTGCCACCAGACTCATGAGGCGGGGGGACACAGATACGCAGTATTTT	CATRLMRRGDTDTQYF
TRBJ2-7	TRBV5-1	-	-	TGCGCCAGCAGCTTGGTGACTAGGACCGACGAGCAGTACTTC	CASSLVTRTDEQYF
TRBJ1-6	TRBV27	-	-	TGTGCCAGCAGTTTTATTGGCGGCAGGGCTCACTCACCCCTCCACTTT	CASSFIGGRAHSPLHF
TRBJ2-7	TRBV7-2	TRBD2	-	TGTGCCAGCAGCCCCCAAGCGGCGGGAGTAGGAGAGCAGTACTTC	CASSPQAAGVGEQYF
TRBJ2-7	TRBV28	TRBD2	once	TGTGCCAGCAGTTTCTCGGGGGAGGTAGCGGGAGGCTACGAGCAGTACTTC	CASSFSGEVAGGYEQYF
TRBJ2-5	TRBV7-9	-	-	TGTGCCAGCAGCTACAACCTCGGCGGGGAGACCCAGTACTTC	CASSYNLGGETQYF
TRBJ2-1	TRBV3-1/TRBV3-2	-	-	TGTGCCAGCAGCCAATATCTGGGGACTGGAGCCAACAATGAGCAGTTCTTC	CASSQYLGTGANNEQFF
TRBJ2-7	TRBV27	TRBD2	many	TGTGCCAGCAGTTGGAGCGGGAACTCCTACGAGCAGTACTTC	CASSWSGNSYEQYF
TRBJ1-3	TRBV18	-	-	TGTGCCAGCTCACCTAGCCTATCGAGCTCTGGAAACACCATATATTTT	CASSPSLSSSGNTIYF
TRBJ2-7	TRBV28	TRBD2	-	TGTGCCAGCACGAGTAGCGGACTAGCTGCCTACGAGCAGTACTTC	CASTSSGLAAYEQYF
TRBJ2-7	TRBV6-2/TRBV6-3	TRBD2	-	TGTGCCAGCAGTTACCCCCGCAGCGGGGAGTCCTACGAGCAGTACTTC	CASSYPRSGESYEQYF
TRBJ2-5	TRBV6-2/TRBV6-3	TRBD2	-	TGTGCCAGCAGCGAAACAGCGGGAGTATCAGAGACCCAGTACTTC	CASSETAGVSETQYF
TRBJ2-1	TRBV5-1	TRBD2	few	TGCGCCAGCCGGAGAGCGGGAGCTGATGAGCAGTTCTTC	CASRRAGADEQFF
TRBJ1-1	TRBV7-2	TRBD1	-	TGTGCCAGCAGCTACGCCGGGACAGTGAACACTGAAGCTTTCTTT	CASSYAGTVNTEAFF
TRBJ1-5	TRBV27	-	-	TGTGCCAGCAGTCGACAGAGCAATCAGCCCCAGCATTTT	CASSRQSNQPQHF
TRBJ2-3	TRBV11-1	TRBD1	once	TGTGCCAGCAGCTTAAACGCGCACAGGGGCCCAGATACGCAGTATTTT	CASSLNAHRGPDTQYF
TRBJ1-2	TRBV5-1	TRBD1	-	TGCGCAACCGGGACAGGGAGGAGTGGCTATGGCTACACCTTC	CATGTGRSGYGYTF
TRBJ2-1	TRBV7-8	TRBD1	once	TGTGCCAGCAGCAAGGGGGCAGACAGCTCCTACAATGAGCAGTTCTTC	CASSKGADSSYNEQFF
TRBJ1-5	TRBV19	TRBD1	-	TGTGCCAGTAGCCCGACAGGGGGCAATCAGCCCCAGCATTTT	CASSPTGGNQPQHF
TRBJ2-3	TRBV6-2/TRBV6-3	-	-	TGTGCCAGCAGTTACTCCGACAGGAATACAGATACGCAGTATTTT	CASSYSDRNTDTQYF
TRBJ1-4	TRBV30	-	-	TGTGCCTGGAGTGTCCCGGGGGTATGGGAAAAACTGTTTTTT	CAWSVPGVWEKLFF
TRBJ1-5	TRBV6-5	TRBD1	-	TGTGCCAGCAGGAGGACAGGGGAACCCCAGCATTTT	CASRRTGEPQHF
TRBJ2-5	TRBV13	TRBD1	once	TGTGCCAGCAGCTTGGACAGGGAAGAGACCCAGTACTTC	CASSLDREETQYF
TRBJ2-7	TRBV5-4	-	once	TGTGCCAGCAGCATCGACAGGGCGGGGGAGCAGTACTTC	CASSIDRAGEQYF
TRBJ1-1	TRBV10-3	-	-	TGTGCCATGAGTACAGGGCAGGACACTGAAGCTTTCTTT	CAMSTGQDTEAFF
TRBJ2-5	TRBV5-4	-	-	TGTGCCAGCAGCTTACGGGGGTACCAAGAGACCCAGTACTTC	CASSLRGYQETQYF
TRBJ2-5	TRBV5-8	TRBD1	-	TGTGCCAGCAGCTTGGATGACAGGGAAGAGACCCAGTACTTC	CASSLDDREETQYF
TRBJ1-2	TRBV7-2	-	once	TGTGCCAGCAGCTCCCCAAGGAGAGCTAACTATGGCTACACCTTC	CASSSPRRANYGYTF